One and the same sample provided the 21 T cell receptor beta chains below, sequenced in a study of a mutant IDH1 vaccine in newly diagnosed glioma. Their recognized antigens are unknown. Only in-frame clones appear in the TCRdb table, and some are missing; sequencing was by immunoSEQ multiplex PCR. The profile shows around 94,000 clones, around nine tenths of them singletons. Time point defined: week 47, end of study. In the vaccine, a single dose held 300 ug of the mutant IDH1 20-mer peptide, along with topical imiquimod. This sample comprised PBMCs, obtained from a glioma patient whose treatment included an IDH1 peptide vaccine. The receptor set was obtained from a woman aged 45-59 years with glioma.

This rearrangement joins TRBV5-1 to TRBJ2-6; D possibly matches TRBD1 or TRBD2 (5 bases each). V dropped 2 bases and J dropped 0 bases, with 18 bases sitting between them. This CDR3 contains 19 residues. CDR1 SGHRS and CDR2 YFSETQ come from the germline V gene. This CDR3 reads CASSFNTGTDVSGANVLTF. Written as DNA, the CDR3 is TGCGCCAGCAGCTTTAACACCGGGACCGATGTCTCTGGGGCCAACGTCCTGACTTTC. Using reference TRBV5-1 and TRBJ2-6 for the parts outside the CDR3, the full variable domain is KAGVTQTPRYLIKTRGQQVTLSCSPISGHRSVSWYQQTPGQGLQFLFEYFSETQRNKGNFPGRFSGRQFSNSRSEMNVSTLELGDSALYLCASSFNTGTDVSGANVLTFGAGSRLTVL.

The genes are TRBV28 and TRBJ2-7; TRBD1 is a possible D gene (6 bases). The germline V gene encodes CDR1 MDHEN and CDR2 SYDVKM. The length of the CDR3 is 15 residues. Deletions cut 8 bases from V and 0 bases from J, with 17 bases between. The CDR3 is CASGKGHDSSYEQYF. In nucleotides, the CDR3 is TGTGCCAGCGGGAAGGGACATGATAGCTCCTACGAGCAGTACTTC.

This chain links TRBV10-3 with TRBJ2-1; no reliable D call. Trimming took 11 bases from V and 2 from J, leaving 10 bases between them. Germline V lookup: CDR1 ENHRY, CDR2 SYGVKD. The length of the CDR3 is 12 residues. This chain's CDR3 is CAVGRPYNEQFF. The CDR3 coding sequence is TGTGCCGTAGGGCGCCCCTACAATGAGCAGTTCTTC.

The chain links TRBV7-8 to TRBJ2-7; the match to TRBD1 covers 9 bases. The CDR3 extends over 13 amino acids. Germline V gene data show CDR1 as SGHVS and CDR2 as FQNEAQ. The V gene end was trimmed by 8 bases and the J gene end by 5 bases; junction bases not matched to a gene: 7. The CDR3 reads CASGTGTGNEQYF. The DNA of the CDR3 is TGTGCCAGCGGTACCGGGACAGGGAACGAGCAGTACTTC.

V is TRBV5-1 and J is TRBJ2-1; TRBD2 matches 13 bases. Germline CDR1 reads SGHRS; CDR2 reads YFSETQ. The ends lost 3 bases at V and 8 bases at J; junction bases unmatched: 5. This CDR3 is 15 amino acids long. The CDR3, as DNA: TGCGCCAGCAGCTCACTAGCGGGAGGGCCCCATGAGCAGTTCTTC. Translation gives CASSSLAGGPHEQFF.

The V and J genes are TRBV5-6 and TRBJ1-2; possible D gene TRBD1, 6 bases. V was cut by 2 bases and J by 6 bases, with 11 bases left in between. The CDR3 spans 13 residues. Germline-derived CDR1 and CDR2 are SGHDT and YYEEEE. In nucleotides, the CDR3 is TGTGCCAGCAGCTTTCAGGGGTTTGATGGCTACACCTTC. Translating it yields CASSFQGFDGYTF. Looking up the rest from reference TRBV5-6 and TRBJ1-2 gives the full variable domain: DAGVTQSPTHLIKTRGQQVTLRCSPKSGHDTVSWYQQALGQGPQFIFQYYEEEERQRGNFPDRFSGHQFPNYSSELNVNALLLGDSALYLCASSFQGFDGYTFGSGTRLTVV.

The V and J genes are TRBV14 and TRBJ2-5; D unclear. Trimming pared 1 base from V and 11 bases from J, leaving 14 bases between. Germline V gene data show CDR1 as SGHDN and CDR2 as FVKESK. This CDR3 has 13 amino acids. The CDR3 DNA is TGTGCCAGCAGCCAAGCGTGGATTCCAGAGCAGTACTTC. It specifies CASSQAWIPEQYF.

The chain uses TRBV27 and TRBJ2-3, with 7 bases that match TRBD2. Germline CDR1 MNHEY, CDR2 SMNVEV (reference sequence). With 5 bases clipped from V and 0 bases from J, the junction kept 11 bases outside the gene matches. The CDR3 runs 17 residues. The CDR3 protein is CASSPGGLPSSTDTQYF. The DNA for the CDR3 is TGTGCCAGCAGTCCTGGGGGACTACCTTCTAGCACAGATACGCAGTATTTT.

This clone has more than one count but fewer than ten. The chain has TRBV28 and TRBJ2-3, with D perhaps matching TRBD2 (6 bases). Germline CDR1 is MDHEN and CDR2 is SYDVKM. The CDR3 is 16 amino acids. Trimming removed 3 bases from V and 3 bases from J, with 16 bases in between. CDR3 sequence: CASSFRRAKMTDTQYF. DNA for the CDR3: TGTGCCAGCAGTTTTCGGAGGGCCAAAATGACAGATACGCAGTATTTT.

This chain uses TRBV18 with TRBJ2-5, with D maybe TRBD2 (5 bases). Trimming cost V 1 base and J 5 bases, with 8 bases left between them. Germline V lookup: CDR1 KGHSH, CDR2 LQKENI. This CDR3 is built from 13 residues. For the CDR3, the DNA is TGTGCCAGCTCACCACTACCGGGGGAGACCCAGTACTTC. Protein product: CASSPLPGETQYF.

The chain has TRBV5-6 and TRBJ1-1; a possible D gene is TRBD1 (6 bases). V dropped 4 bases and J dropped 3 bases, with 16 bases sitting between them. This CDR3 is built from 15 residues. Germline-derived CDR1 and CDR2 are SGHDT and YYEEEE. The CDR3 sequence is CASSGIQSGDTEAFF. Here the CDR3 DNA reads TGTGCCAGCAGCGGCATCCAATCAGGGGACACTGAAGCTTTCTTT.

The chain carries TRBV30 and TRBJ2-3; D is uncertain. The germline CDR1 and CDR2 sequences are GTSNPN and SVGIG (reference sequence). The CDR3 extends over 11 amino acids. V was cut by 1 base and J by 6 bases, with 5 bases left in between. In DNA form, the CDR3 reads TGTGCCTGGAGTGGCCTCGATACGCAGTATTTT. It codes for CAWSGLDTQYF.

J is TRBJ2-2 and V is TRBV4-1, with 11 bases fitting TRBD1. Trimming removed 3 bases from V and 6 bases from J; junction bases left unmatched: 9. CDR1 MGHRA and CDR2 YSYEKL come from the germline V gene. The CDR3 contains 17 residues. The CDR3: CASSHGQGAREAGELFF. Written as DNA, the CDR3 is TGCGCCAGCAGCCATGGACAGGGGGCCCGAGAAGCCGGGGAGCTGTTTTTT.

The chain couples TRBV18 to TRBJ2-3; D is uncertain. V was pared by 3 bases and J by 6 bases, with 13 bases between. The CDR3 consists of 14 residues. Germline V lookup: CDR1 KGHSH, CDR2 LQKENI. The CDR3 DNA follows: TGTGCCAGCTCACCGTTCTTCGATCGCGATACGCAGTATTTT. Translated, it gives CASSPFFDRDTQYF.

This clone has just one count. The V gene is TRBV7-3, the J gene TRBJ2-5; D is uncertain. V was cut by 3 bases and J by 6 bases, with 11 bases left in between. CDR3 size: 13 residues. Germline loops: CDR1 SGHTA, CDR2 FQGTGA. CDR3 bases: TGTGCCAGCAGCTTGTCAGGAAGTCAGACCCAGTACTTC. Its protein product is CASSLSGSQTQYF. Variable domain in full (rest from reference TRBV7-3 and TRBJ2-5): GAGVSQTPSNKVTEKGKYVELRCDPISGHTALYWYRQSLGQGPEFLIYFQGTGAADDSGLPNDRFFAVRPEGSVSTLKIQRTERGDSAVYLCASSLSGSQTQYFGPGTRLLVL.

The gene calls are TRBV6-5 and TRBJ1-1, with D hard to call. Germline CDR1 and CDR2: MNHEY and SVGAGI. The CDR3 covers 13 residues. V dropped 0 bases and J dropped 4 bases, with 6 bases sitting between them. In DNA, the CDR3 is TGTGCCAGCAGTTACTCTACGGGCACTGAAGCTTTCTTT. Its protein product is CASSYSTGTEAFF.

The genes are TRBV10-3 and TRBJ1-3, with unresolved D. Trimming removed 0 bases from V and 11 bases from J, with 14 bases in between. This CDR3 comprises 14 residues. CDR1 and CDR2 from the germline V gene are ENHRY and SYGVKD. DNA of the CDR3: TGTGCCATCAGTGAGTCCGTAGGGCCCATGGCCATATATTTT. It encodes CAISESVGPMAIYF.

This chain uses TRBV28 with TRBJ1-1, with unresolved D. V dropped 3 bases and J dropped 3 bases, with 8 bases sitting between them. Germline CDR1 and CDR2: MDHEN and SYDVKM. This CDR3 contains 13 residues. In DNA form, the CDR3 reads TGTGCCAGCAGTTTTAAGGTGTACACTGAAGCTTTCTTT. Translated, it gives CASSFKVYTEAFF.

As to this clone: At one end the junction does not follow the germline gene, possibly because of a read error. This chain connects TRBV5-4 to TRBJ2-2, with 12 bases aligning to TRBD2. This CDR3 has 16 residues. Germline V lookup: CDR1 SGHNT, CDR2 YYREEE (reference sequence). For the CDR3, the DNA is TGTGCCGGCAGCCCCCGACTAGCGGGGGACACCGGGGAGCTGTTTTTT. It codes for CAGSPRLAGDTGELFF.

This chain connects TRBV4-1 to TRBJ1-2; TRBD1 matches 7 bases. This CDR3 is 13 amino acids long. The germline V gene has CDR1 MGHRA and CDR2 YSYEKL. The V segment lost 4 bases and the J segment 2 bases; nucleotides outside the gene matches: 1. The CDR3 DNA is TGCGCCAGCAGCCGACAGGGAAACTATGGCTACACCTTC. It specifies CASSRQGNYGYTF.

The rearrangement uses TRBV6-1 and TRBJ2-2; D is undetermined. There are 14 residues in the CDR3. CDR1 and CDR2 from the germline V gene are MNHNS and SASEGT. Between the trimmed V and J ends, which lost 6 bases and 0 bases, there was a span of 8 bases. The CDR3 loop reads CASSPPSNTGELFF. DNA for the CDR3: TGTGCCAGCAGCCCTCCCTCGAACACCGGGGAGCTGTTTTTT.